This TCR beta chain was captured in a study of T cell responses to AZD1222 COVID-19 vaccine. Whole-study findings and limits: Vaccination with two AZD1222 doses was followed by a rise in Spike-specific TCR breadth and depth.

Germline lookup yields CDR1 LNHDA and CDR2 SQIVND (reference sequence). The germline V and J ends were trimmed by 5 bases and 6 bases, with 13 bases remaining between them. The CDR3 runs 13 residues. Sequenced by immunoSEQ multiplex PCR; TCRdb stores in-frame clones only, minus some. This repertoire shows approximately 110,000 clones, about nine tenths found once; its top ten account for about 7.8%. A word on this clone: What it binds is not known.

The source of this sequence is an adult in good health. This specimen was peripheral blood, taken on day 0 of AZD1222 vaccination. The chain employs TRBV19 and TRBJ1-1; D perhaps matches TRBD1 (5 bases). The CDR3 region has the DNA TGTGCCAGTAGTCTCGCTATGGGGGCTGAAGCTTTCTTT. Translating it yields CASSLAMGAEAFF.